These 26 T cell receptor beta chains originate from one sample sequenced in a study of STAT5B mutations in CD4+ large granular lymphocyte leukemia. Profiled with immunoSEQ multiplex PCR; TCRdb holds only in-frame clones, not every one. This sample has about 32,000 clones, with 72% found just once. The specimen was CD4+ T cells from blood buffy coats. The source is a human donor in good health.

The chain combines TRBV13 with TRBJ2-7; 7 bases fit TRBD1. The J segment lost 2 bases and the V segment lost 3 bases, leaving 4 bases of the junction unmatched. The germline V gene has CDR1 PRHDT and CDR2 FYEKMQ (reference sequence). The CDR3 spans 14 residues. As DNA, the CDR3 is TGTGCCAGCAGCTTGAGACAGGGAGCCTACGAGCAGTACTTC. Amino acid sequence: CASSLRQGAYEQYF. Combining the CDR3 with reference TRBV13 and TRBJ2-7 gives the whole variable domain AAGVIQSPRHLIKEKRETATLKCYPIPRHDTVYWYQQGPGQDPQFLISFYEKMQSDKGSIPDRFSAQQFSDYHSELNMSSLELGDSALYFCASSLRQGAYEQYFGPGTRLTVT.

This clone was counted a few times. DNA of the CDR3: TGTGCCAGCACCTCTGGTGGGGGATTCAGTTCCTATGGCTACACCTTC. This encodes CASTSGGGFSSYGYTF. The chain carries TRBV7-2 and TRBJ1-2, with D perhaps matching TRBD1 (5 bases). Deletions cut 7 bases from V and 4 bases from J, with 22 bases between. Germline loops: CDR1 SGHTA, CDR2 FQGNSA. The CDR3 loop spans 16 amino acids.

This chain links TRBV7-2 with TRBJ1-5; tentatively, D is TRBD1 (6 bases). CDR1 SGHTA and CDR2 FQGNSA come from the germline V gene. V dropped 2 bases and J dropped 1 base, with 6 bases sitting between them. The CDR3 is 14 residues long. CDR3 amino acids: CASSLRGSNQPQHF. CDR3 in DNA: TGTGCCAGCAGCTTAAGGGGGAGCAATCAGCCCCAGCATTTT. Variable domain in full (rest from reference TRBV7-2 and TRBJ1-5): GAGVSQSPSNKVTEKGKDVELRCDPISGHTALYWYRQSLGQGLEFLIYFQGNSAPDKSGLPSDRFSAERTGGSVSTLTIQRTQQEDSAVYLCASSLRGSNQPQHFGDGTRLSIL.

This clone appeared a few times. The V and J genes are TRBV19 and TRBJ1-1; no firm D call. The V end was cut by 4 bases, the J end by 3 bases, with 9 bases between. The CDR3 is 13 residues long. CDR1 and CDR2 (germline): LNHDA, SQIVND (reference sequence). CDR3 sequence reads: CASSTTRDTEAFF. CDR3 DNA sequence: TGTGCCAGTAGTACCACGAGGGACACTGAAGCTTTCTTT.

This clone was recorded only once. The rearrangement links TRBV6-5 to TRBJ1-2, with a tentative D call TRBD1 (5 bases). Trimming took off 5 bases at V and 1 base at J, with 11 bases between the two ends. The CDR3 extends over 14 amino acids. Germline V gene data show CDR1 as MNHEY and CDR2 as SVGAGI. The chain's CDR3 is CASSNPRVNYGYTF. In DNA form, the CDR3 reads TGTGCCAGCAGTAACCCCAGGGTTAACTATGGCTACACCTTC.

V gene TRBV7-2 combines with J gene TRBJ2-3; perhaps TRBD2 as D (6 bases). Trimming cost V 2 bases and J 8 bases, with 8 bases left between them. Germline lookup yields CDR1 SGHTA and CDR2 FQGNSA. The CDR3 is 12 amino acids. CDR3 nucleotides: TGTGCCAGCAGCTTACTGGGGGGTACGCAGTATTTT. Protein product: CASSLLGGTQYF.

The rearrangement uses TRBV5-1 and TRBJ1-2; 9 bases are shared with TRBD1. This CDR3 has 14 residues. The ends lost 0 bases at V and 7 bases at J; junction bases unmatched: 4. Germline V gene sequence: CDR1 SGHRS, CDR2 YFSETQ. The CDR3: CASSLATGGFGYTF. CDR3 nucleotides: TGCGCCAGCAGCTTGGCCACAGGGGGCTTTGGCTACACCTTC.

This rearrangement joins TRBV28 to TRBJ1-2; D uncertain. The CDR3 runs to 15 residues. The V end was cut by 5 bases, the J end by 0 bases, with 13 bases between. CDR1 and CDR2 from the germline V gene are MDHEN and SYDVKM. The CDR3 DNA reads TGTGCCAGCAGTCCTCCTTGGCAGACTAACTATGGCTACACCTTC. As protein: CASSPPWQTNYGYTF.

This clone has only a few counts. The genes are TRBV5-1 and TRBJ1-5; D gene uncertain. CDR1 and CDR2 (germline): SGHRS, YFSETQ. CDR3 size: 14 residues. V was pared by 4 bases and J by 2 bases, with 10 bases between. This CDR3 reads CASSPTGGNQPQHF. The CDR3 coding sequence is TGCGCCAGCAGCCCGACGGGAGGCAATCAGCCCCAGCATTTT. The whole variable domain, remainder taken from reference TRBV5-1 and TRBJ1-5, is KAGVTQTPRYLIKTRGQQVTLSCSPISGHRSVSWYQQTPGQGLQFLFEYFSETQRNKGNFPGRFSGRQFSNSRSEMNVSTLELGDSALYLCASSPTGGNQPQHFGDGTRLSIL.

This clone was recorded only once. V usage is TRBV5-1 and J usage is TRBJ2-5; D ambiguous. V gave up 5 bases and J gave up 3 bases, with 11 bases separating them. Germline-derived CDR1 and CDR2 are SGHRS and YFSETQ. The CDR3 extends over 13 amino acids. The CDR3 region has the DNA TGCGCCAGCAGTTTGTACAGCGAAGAGACCCAGTACTTC. Translation gives CASSLYSEETQYF.

The J gene is TRBJ1-2, the V gene TRBV9; perhaps TRBD1 as D (6 bases). This CDR3 contains 14 residues. The V end was cut by 0 bases, the J end by 7 bases, with 13 bases between. Germline CDR1 SGDLS, CDR2 YYNGEE. CDR3 loop: CASSVGRGALGYTF. CDR3 sequence (DNA): TGTGCCAGCAGCGTAGGGCGGGGGGCGCTTGGCTACACCTTC.

This clone was recorded a few times. The V call is TRBV19, the J call TRBJ2-1; 9 nucleotides line up with TRBD2. Losses at the gene ends were 7 bases for V and 8 bases for J; bases not matched to a gene: 15. The CDR3 covers 16 residues. Germline CDR1 and CDR2: LNHDA and SQIVND (reference sequence). The CDR3 loop reads CASIGLAGPEGDEQFF. For the CDR3, the DNA is TGTGCCAGTATCGGGCTAGCGGGGCCCGAAGGGGATGAGCAGTTCTTC.

The sample holds a few counts of this clone. This sequence joins TRBV19 and TRBJ2-1; 7 nucleotides agree with TRBD1. Germline values: CDR1 LNHDA, CDR2 SQIVND (reference sequence). J lost 4 bases, V lost 9 bases, and 9 bases had no gene match. CDR3 length: 14 residues. Written as DNA, the CDR3 is TGTGCCAGCTCCGTCGAACAGGGGTACAATGAGCAGTTCTTC. Residues: CASSVEQGYNEQFF.

The genes are TRBV19 and TRBJ1-4; D remains unclear. Germline CDR1 is LNHDA and CDR2 is SQIVND (reference sequence). Trimming cost V 4 bases and J 0 bases, with 3 bases left between them. The CDR3 totals 13 residues. The CDR3 nucleotides read TGTGCCAGTAGTAGGGCAACTAATGAAAAACTGTTTTTT. It codes for CASSRATNEKLFF.

The chain combines TRBV2 with TRBJ1-1; D is unresolved. Germline-derived CDR1 and CDR2 are SNHLY and FYNNEI. Deletions cut 3 bases from V and 5 bases from J, with 10 bases between. CDR3 length: 13 amino acids. The CDR3 is CASSDPTGTEAFF. The CDR3 DNA reads as TGTGCCAGCAGTGACCCTACGGGAACTGAAGCTTTCTTT.

The V call is TRBV19, the J call TRBJ1-5; tentative D call: TRBD1 (6 bases). From germline, CDR1 is LNHDA and CDR2 SQIVND (reference sequence). The CDR3 sequence is 12 residues long. V was cut by 4 bases and J by 7 bases, with 8 bases left in between. CDR3 in amino acids: CASSNRVQPQHF. The CDR3 bases are TGTGCCAGTAGTAACAGGGTCCAGCCCCAGCATTTT.

In this sample, this clone turned up once. This sequence joins TRBV7-2 and TRBJ2-2; a possible D gene is TRBD2 (7 bases). Trimming removed 3 bases from V and 2 bases from J, with 13 bases in between. This CDR3 is 16 amino acids long. CDR1 is SGHTA and CDR2 is FQGNSA in the germline V gene. CDR3 region: CASSFWGGANTGELFF. The CDR3 bases are TGTGCCAGCAGCTTCTGGGGGGGCGCTAACACCGGGGAGCTGTTTTTT.

The chain recombines TRBV18 with TRBJ2-3; D unresolved. The CDR3 has 14 amino acids. The ends were cut back, 4 bases at V and 1 base at J, with 9 bases in the middle. Germline CDR1 and CDR2: KGHSH and LQKENI. DNA for the CDR3: TGTGCCAGCTCACAGGTCGAGGGCACAGATACGCAGTATTTT. Its protein product is CASSQVEGTDTQYF.

The sample holds one count of this clone. V gene TRBV19 combines with J gene TRBJ2-2, with a weak D call TRBD2 (7 bases). This CDR3 is built from 15 residues. Trimming pared 6 bases from V and 4 bases from J, leaving 15 bases between. Germline assignment: CDR1 LNHDA and CDR2 SQIVND (reference sequence). The CDR3 coding sequence is TGTGCCAGTAGGGTCCAGGGGAGGGTCACCGGGGAGCTGTTTTTT. It translates to CASRVQGRVTGELFF.

The rearrangement uses TRBV20-1 and TRBJ2-7; no reliable D call. The germline gives CDR1 DFQATT, CDR2 SNEGSKA (reference sequence). The CDR3 is made up of 11 amino acids. Between the trimmed V and J ends, which lost 2 bases and 3 bases, there was a span of 5 bases. The CDR3 DNA follows: TGCAGTGCTAGAAAACTCTACGAGCAGTACTTC. It codes for CSARKLYEQYF.

The chain combines TRBV2 with TRBJ2-2; no definite D call. Trimming removed 8 bases at V and 2 bases at J, with 12 bases between. Germline CDR1 SNHLY, CDR2 FYNNEI. CDR3 length: 14 amino acids. The CDR3 region is CASLATPNTGELFF. CDR3 DNA: TGTGCCAGCTTAGCTACACCTAACACCGGGGAGCTGTTTTTT.

V gene TRBV5-4 combines with J gene TRBJ2-7; possible D gene TRBD2, 7 bases. Germline V gives CDR1 SGHNT, CDR2 YYREEE (reference sequence). Trimming removed 3 bases at V and 2 bases at J, with 15 bases between. CDR3 length: 15 amino acids. Here the CDR3 reads CASSSKGGSPYEQYF. CDR3 nucleotides: TGTGCCAGCAGCTCCAAGGGGGGGTCCCCCTACGAGCAGTACTTC.

The J gene is TRBJ2-3, the V gene TRBV4-2; 8 nucleotides match TRBD2. The J segment lost 3 bases and the V segment lost 0 bases, leaving 8 bases of the junction unmatched. Germline V gives CDR1 LGHNA, CDR2 YNFKEQ. This CDR3 is built from 17 residues. CDR3 nucleotide sequence: TGTGCCAGCAGCCAAGATCCGGGGGGGGGACCAACAGATACGCAGTATTTT. Its translation: CASSQDPGGGPTDTQYF.

The chain uses TRBV5-6 and TRBJ1-2; tentatively, D is TRBD1 (5 bases). The CDR3 totals 12 residues. Germline lookup yields CDR1 SGHDT and CDR2 YYEEEE. The germline V and J ends were trimmed by 1 base and 8 bases, with 9 bases remaining between them. The CDR3 reads CASSLPWGGYTF. The DNA for the CDR3 is TGTGCCAGCAGCTTGCCTTGGGGGGGCTACACCTTC.

This chain links TRBV7-2 with TRBJ2-1; 7 bases agree with TRBD1. Germline CDR1 SGHTA, CDR2 FQGNSA. With 1 base clipped from V and 5 bases from J, the junction kept 5 bases outside the gene matches. This CDR3 has 15 residues. CDR3 sequence (DNA): TGTGCCAGCAGCTTAGATACAGGGGTGCACAATGAGCAGTTCTTC. It specifies CASSLDTGVHNEQFF.

This chain links TRBV7-6 with TRBJ1-1; 7 bases map to TRBD1. Germline V gene lookup returns CDR1 SGHVS and CDR2 FNYEAQ. The ends lost 1 base at V and 4 bases at J; junction bases unmatched: 15. The CDR3 is 18 amino acids. CDR3 sequence reads: CASSLESAGGGWGTEAFF. CDR3 sequence (DNA): TGTGCCAGCAGCTTAGAATCAGCGGGAGGGGGCTGGGGCACTGAAGCTTTCTTT.